The entry below gives a single T cell receptor (beta chain) sequence along with its context. Its antigen has not been determined. No base qualities exist here, and no much larger clone lies one base off it. The source of the sample is a study of blood T cell repertoires in COVID-19 (dated by TCRdb to 2020 to 2022). Study-level background: Samples covering the acute and convalescent phases of COVID-19 were provided by collaborators in the United States, Italy and Spain. The material from the prospective study consisted of cDNA or gDNA derived from T cells, B-cell-depleted T cells, or PBMCs. Deeply sampled blood TCRbeta repertoires from subjects exposed to, actively infected with, or recovered from COVID-19 were included in the dataset. Where available, HLA class I and class II types were obtained from metadata supplied by the sample provider rather than from assay-based typing. The sample metadata nearly always contained a de-identified subject ID, COVID-19 status, age in years and sex. The repertoires were released in a freely available public database intended as a resource for research on the immune response to SARS-CoV-2. The samples were drawn from the first 160 participants of the ongoing ImmuneRACE study and from over 950 subjects provided by 6 global collaborators. General findings and caveats noted by the study authors: The quantity of clinical and demographic metadata differed by source and by participant and was supplied without curation.

Whole blood was collected in K2EDTA tubes by collaborating institutions according to the institutions' own protocols. For TCRbeta analysis, collaborators shipped samples in one of three forms: frozen whole blood, isolated PBMCs, or DNA extracted from either of those sample types. TCRbeta CDR3 regions were amplified from genomic DNA using the immunoSEQ Assay, a bias-controlled multiplex PCR. The study's processing was this. The number of nucleated cells in each sample was estimated from the amplification of reference gene primers within the assay. Sequence reads were collapsed and filtered to measure the absolute abundance of every unique TCRbeta CDR3 rearrangement. For each sample, productive Simpson clonality was calculated as the square root of Simpson's diversity index over productive rearrangements. TCRdb stores this immuneACCESS table with in-frame sequences only. Part of the clones is absent; in the studies checked, under half of the shortfall reflects unresolved V genes, and no reason is known for the rest. The V and J calls and the clone size are those of that table, but D and trimming were determined from the DNA. The sample table records over 65,000 clones; 70% to 90% of these occur just once. About 4.8% of the sample belongs to the ten largest clones.

The germline V gene supplies CDR1 SGHTA and CDR2 FQGNSA. Inclusive of the bounding cysteine and phenylalanine, the CDR3 is 14 residues long. The kept DNA is CDR3 alone, 42 bases in frame from the first base. The V and J ends are trimmed by 0 bases and 5 bases, leaving 9 bases between them. This receptor was obtained from a man in his fifties or sixties with active COVID-19. This chain joins TRBV7-2 to TRBJ2-3; the D gene cannot be named for sure. Input material: peripheral blood. The CDR3 amino acid sequence is: CASSLALVVDTQYF. The DNA sequence is given as TGTGCCAGCAGCTTAGCGCTAGTTGTAGATACGCAGTATTTT.